The 27 T cell receptor beta chains given below trace back to one sample, sequenced in a study of blood T cell repertoires in COVID-19. Generated by immunoSEQ multiplex PCR, the TCRdb table keeps only in-frame clones and is missing some. The repertoire holds more than 250,000 clones, approximately 85% seen once, with roughly 4.6% in the top ten. The sequenced material came from peripheral blood. Receptors were obtained from a man between 50 and 59 years old with active or convalescent COVID-19.

The V gene is TRBV4-3, the J gene TRBJ2-4, with D tentatively TRBD2 (6 bases). This CDR3 spans 16 amino acids. CDR1 is LGHNA and CDR2 is YSLEER in the germline V gene. The V gene lost 1 base and the J gene lost 5 bases, with 15 bases spanning the gap. The CDR3: CASSQGGGWLENIQYF. The CDR3 bases are TGCGCCAGCAGCCAAGGGGGAGGTTGGTTGGAAAACATTCAGTACTTC.

CDR3 amino acids: CAIGDLAKNIQYF. CDR3 DNA: TGTGCCATCGGAGATCTAGCCAAAAACATTCAGTACTTC. The chain joins TRBV2 to TRBJ2-4; D not certain. The CDR3 has 13 residues. Germline lookup yields CDR1 SNHLY and CDR2 FYNNEI. The germline V and J ends were trimmed by 10 bases and 0 bases, with 10 bases remaining between them. The full variable domain, with the rest looked up from reference TRBV2 and TRBJ2-4, is EPEVTQTPSHQVTQMGQEVILRCVPISNHLYFYWYRQILGQKVEFLVSFYNNEISEKSEIFDDQFSVERPDGSNFTLKIRSTKLEDSAMYFCAIGDLAKNIQYFGAGTRLSVL.

This clone was observed a handful of times. The V gene is TRBV12-3 or TRBV12-4, the J gene TRBJ2-4; the D gene is possibly TRBD2 (5 bases). This CDR3 contains 13 residues. V dropped 2 bases and J dropped 12 bases, with 14 bases sitting between them. The CDR3 coding sequence is TGTGCCAGCAGTTTATCGGGATCCGATGATCAGTACTTC. Amino acids: CASSLSGSDDQYF.

This chain connects TRBV3-1 (or the pseudogene TRBV3-2) to TRBJ2-5; 13 bases fit TRBD2. Germline-derived CDR1 and CDR2 are LGHDT and YNNKEL (reference sequence). CDR3 size: 16 residues. With V trimmed by 5 bases and J by 5 bases, 8 bases remained unmatched. The CDR3 here is CASSTRTSGSTETQYF. The CDR3 DNA is TGTGCCAGCAGCACCCGGACTAGCGGGAGTACGGAGACCCAGTACTTC.

About this clone: Compared with germline, one end of the junction differs, possibly owing to a read error. This chain joins TRBV5-3 and TRBJ1-1, with D possibly matching TRBD1 (6 bases). TRBV5-3 is treated as an ORF (open reading frame) with a function not yet certain. CDR3 length: 12 amino acids. CDR3 in DNA: TGTGTCAGAAGCTCAGGGGAACCTGAAGCTTTCTTT. This codes for CVRSSGEPEAFF.

This sequence joins TRBV24-1 and TRBJ2-5; D not certain. The CDR3 consists of 15 residues. Germline CDR1 and CDR2: KGHDR and SFDVKD. Between the trimmed V and J ends, which lost 0 bases and 0 bases, there was a span of 7 bases. CDR3 DNA sequence: TGTGCCACCAGTGATTTGATCGCAGACCAAGAGACCCAGTACTTC. This encodes CATSDLIADQETQYF.

The chain links TRBV5-4 to TRBJ2-2, with a tentative D call TRBD1 (7 bases). Germline V gene sequence: CDR1 SGHNT, CDR2 YYREEE (reference sequence). V was cut by 1 base and J by 5 bases, with 9 bases left in between. CDR3 length: 14 amino acids. This CDR3 is CASSLQGGTGELFF. Here the CDR3 DNA reads TGTGCCAGCAGCTTGCAGGGGGGTACCGGGGAGCTGTTTTTT. Looking up the rest from reference TRBV5-4 and TRBJ2-2 gives the full variable domain: ETGVTQSPTHLIKTRGQQVTLRCSSQSGHNTVSWYQQALGQGPQFIFQYYREEENGRGNFPPRFSGLQFPNYSSELNVNALELDDSALYLCASSLQGGTGELFFGEGSRLTVL.

The rearrangement uses TRBV5-5 and TRBJ2-7; the match to TRBD2 covers 7 bases. V lost 3 bases, J lost 3 bases, and 12 bases stayed unmatched. From germline, CDR1 is SGHKS and CDR2 YYEKEE (reference sequence). The CDR3 length is 16 residues. Written as DNA, the CDR3 is TGTGCCAGCAGCTACCTCGCTCGGACGGGAGGCTACGAGCAGTACTTC. This translates into CASSYLARTGGYEQYF.

The chain is built from TRBV6-1 and TRBJ2-7, with a tentative D call TRBD1 (5 bases). CDR3 size: 14 residues. Germline V gene lookup returns CDR1 MNHNS and CDR2 SASEGT. Trimming left V 3 bases short and J 4 bases short, with 13 bases between. The DNA of the CDR3 is TGTGCCAGCAGTGACAGGGTCCCCTTTTACGAGCAGTACTTC. As protein: CASSDRVPFYEQYF.

The rearrangement uses TRBV5-4 and TRBJ1-1, with D possibly being TRBD1 (6 bases). The CDR3 totals 15 residues. V was clipped by 0 bases and J by 7 bases, with 16 bases between them. CDR1 is SGHNT, CDR2 YYREEE, per germline (reference sequence). In DNA form, the CDR3 reads TGTGCCAGCAGCTTGGGTGCCCTGGACAGCCTTGAAGCTTTCTTT. It translates to CASSLGALDSLEAFF.

V is TRBV7-2 and J is TRBJ2-1; TRBD2 matches at 8 bases. Germline CDR1 reads SGHTA; CDR2 reads FQGNSA. The CDR3 has 14 residues. The V and J ends lost 5 bases and 8 bases, in that order; junction bases with no gene match: 8. The CDR3, as DNA: TGTGCCAGCAGCGCCGATTTACTAGCGGATGAGCAGTTCTTC. Translated: CASSADLLADEQFF.

The chain carries TRBV28 and TRBJ1-5; no definite D call. The CDR3 length is 12 residues. V was trimmed by 1 base and J by 6 bases, leaving 4 bases between them. The germline V gene encodes CDR1 MDHEN and CDR2 SYDVKM. In nucleotides, the CDR3 is TGTGCCAGCAGTTTATATAGTCAGCCCCAGCATTTT. Residues: CASSLYSQPQHF.

This chain joins TRBV5-1 and TRBJ1-1; unclear D gene. CDR1 is SGHRS, CDR2 YFSETQ, per germline. Trimming pared 4 bases from V and 0 bases from J, leaving 13 bases between. The CDR3 covers 15 residues. CDR3 DNA sequence: TGCGCCAGCAGCGGGGAGGCAGCCCTGAACACTGAAGCTTTCTTT. Its protein is CASSGEAALNTEAFF.

There are a few counts of this clone. This chain uses TRBV12-5 with TRBJ1-4; 9 positions agree with TRBD1. Germline values: CDR1 LGHNT, CDR2 FRNRAP. The CDR3 contains 13 residues. J lost 12 bases, V lost 0 bases, and 2 bases had no gene match. CDR3 protein: CASGLVGTGQLFF. In DNA form, the CDR3 reads TGTGCTAGTGGTTTGGTAGGGACAGGGCAACTGTTTTTT.

Turning to this clone: Other nucleotide sequences in the sample specify the same CDR3. This chain uses TRBV5-6 with TRBJ2-5; maybe TRBD1 (6 bases). The germline V and J ends were trimmed by 0 bases and 2 bases, with 11 bases remaining between them. Germline values: CDR1 SGHDT, CDR2 YYEEEE. The CDR3 runs to 15 residues. The CDR3 loop is CASSLGQGRQETQYF. CDR3 DNA: TGTGCCAGCAGCTTGGGGCAGGGGCGGCAAGAGACCCAGTACTTC.

This rearrangement joins TRBV6-6 to TRBJ1-6, with TRBD1 as a possible D gene (6 bases). CDR3 size: 18 residues. Germline CDR1 MNHNY, CDR2 SVGAGI (reference sequence). Between the trimmed V and J ends, which lost 5 bases and 5 bases, there was a span of 22 bases. CDR3 protein: CASSPTQFNRANNSPLHF. DNA of the CDR3: TGTGCCAGCAGTCCCACCCAATTTAACAGGGCTAATAATTCACCCCTCCACTTT.

This sequence joins TRBV28 and TRBJ1-4; D is perhaps TRBD1 (6 bases). V lost 7 bases and J lost 6, with 21 bases in between. Per germline, CDR1 MDHEN and CDR2 SYDVKM. This CDR3 is built from 16 residues. CDR3 region: CASIPGRGAHDEKLFF. CDR3 sequence (DNA): TGTGCCAGCATCCCCGGGAGGGGGGCTCATGATGAAAAACTGTTTTTT.

This clone showed up just a few times. The chain recombines TRBV28 with TRBJ1-4; D not certain. This CDR3 is built from 13 residues. V lost 2 bases and J lost 10, with 11 bases in between. The germline V gene encodes CDR1 MDHEN and CDR2 SYDVKM. The chain's CDR3 is CASSLLGTGKLFF. CDR3 in DNA: TGTGCCAGCAGTTTACTCGGTACGGGAAAACTGTTTTTT. The variable domain in full, completed from reference TRBV28 and TRBJ1-4, reads DVKVTQSSRYLVKRTGEKVFLECVQDMDHENMFWYRQDPGLGLRLIYFSYDVKMKEKGDIPEGYSVSREKKERFSLILESASTNQTSMYLCASSLLGTGKLFFGSGTQLSVL.

The chain combines TRBV18 with TRBJ2-2; D gene uncertain. Germline CDR1 reads KGHSH; CDR2 reads LQKENI. CDR3 length: 15 residues. V lost 4 bases to trimming and J lost 5 bases, with 14 bases between them. As DNA, the CDR3 is TGTGCCAGCTCACACCCAAACTTCGGGACCGGGGAGCTGTTTTTT. This translates into CASSHPNFGTGELFF.

This chain links TRBV24-1 with TRBJ1-5; no clear D gene. This CDR3 comprises 15 residues. In germline, CDR1 is KGHDR, CDR2 SFDVKD. The germline V and J ends were trimmed by 3 bases and 0 bases, with 8 bases remaining between them. CDR3 sequence reads: CATSDPMSSNQPQHF. In DNA, the CDR3 is TGTGCCACCAGTGATCCCATGTCTAGCAATCAGCCCCAGCATTTT.

V is TRBV28 and J is TRBJ2-4, with 14 bases fitting TRBD2. This CDR3 has 17 amino acids. The germline CDR1 and CDR2 sequences are MDHEN and SYDVKM. Unmatched junction bases numbered 9, after V lost 2 bases and J lost 9 bases. CDR3 residues: CASSLGGTSGRWAIQYF. DNA of the CDR3: TGTGCCAGCAGTTTAGGCGGGACTAGCGGGAGATGGGCCATTCAGTACTTC.

This clone was detected a few times. The chain joins TRBV7-2 to TRBJ1-5; D might be TRBD1 (6 bases). The CDR3 has 14 residues. The germline V and J ends were trimmed by 4 bases and 0 bases, with 7 bases remaining between them. Looked up from germline, CDR1 is SGHTA and CDR2 is FQGNSA. This chain's CDR3 is CASSWDISNQPQHF. The CDR3 region has the DNA TGTGCCAGCAGCTGGGACATTAGCAATCAGCCCCAGCATTTT.

This clone was seen once. At one boundary the junction diverges from the germline segment, which might be a read error. The V call is TRBV29-1, the J call TRBJ2-1; tentative D call: TRBD2 (6 bases). CDR1 is SQVTM, CDR2 ANQGSEA, per germline. The CDR3 has 14 amino acids. DNA of the CDR3: TGCAGCGTCGAAGGACTAAAGGTCTACAATGAGCAGTTCTTC. It is translated as CSVEGLKVYNEQFF.

The chain employs TRBV30 and TRBJ1-2, with D possibly matching TRBD1 (6 bases). The V and J ends lost 1 base and 4 bases respectively, with 13 bases between them. Germline CDR1 and CDR2: GTSNPN and SVGIG (reference sequence). CDR3 length: 14 residues. The CDR3 sequence is CAWSETGEIYGYTF. The CDR3 DNA reads as TGTGCCTGGAGTGAGACAGGAGAAATCTATGGCTACACCTTC. The variable domain in full, with the rest retrieved from reference TRBV30 and TRBJ1-2, is SQTIHQWPATLVQPVGSPLSLECTVEGTSNPNLYWYRQAAGRGLQLLFYSVGIGQISSEVPQNLSASRPQDRQFILSSKKLLLSDSGFYLCAWSETGEIYGYTFGSGTRLTVV.

The chain combines TRBV11-2 with TRBJ2-3, with 12 bases fitting TRBD2. V lost 5 bases to trimming and J lost 5 bases; unmatched junction nucleotides: 5. The CDR3 is 15 amino acids. Germline loops: CDR1 SGHAT, CDR2 FQNNGV. The CDR3 here is CASSLGTSGRDTQYF. The CDR3 DNA reads as TGTGCCAGCAGCCTCGGGACTAGCGGGCGAGATACGCAGTATTTT.

CDR3 in DNA: TGTGCCAGCAGCTTTCTAGGTAGTAATGAGCAGTTCTTC. This codes for CASSFLGSNEQFF. This chain connects TRBV5-6 to TRBJ2-1; D is ambiguous. This CDR3 region has 13 residues. Per the germline V gene, CDR1 is SGHDT and CDR2 is YYEEEE. V lost 2 bases and J 7 bases, leaving 10 bases between the germline ends. The complete variable domain, with remaining parts taken from reference TRBV5-6 and TRBJ2-1, reads DAGVTQSPTHLIKTRGQQVTLRCSPKSGHDTVSWYQQALGQGPQFIFQYYEEEERQRGNFPDRFSGHQFPNYSSELNVNALLLGDSALYLCASSFLGSNEQFFGPGTRLTVL.

The chain joins TRBV3-1 (or the pseudogene TRBV3-2) to TRBJ2-5, with a weak D call TRBD2 (7 bases). CDR3 length: 15 residues. Germline V CDR1 and CDR2: LGHDT, YNNKEL (reference sequence). The V gene lost 5 bases and the J gene lost 2 bases, with 15 bases spanning the gap. The CDR3 spells CASSGGASAQETQYF. The CDR3, as DNA: TGTGCCAGCAGCGGGGGGGCTAGCGCGCAAGAGACCCAGTACTTC.